The subject of this entry is one T cell receptor beta chain. The V gene's germline CDR1 is SGHTA and CDR2 FQGNSA. The ends lost 5 bases at V and 4 bases at J; junction bases unmatched: 3. The CDR3 is 13 residues long. This entry is derived from a study of T cell changes during pregnancy in multiple sclerosis. Method: immunoSEQ multiplex PCR; TCRdb's copy keeps in-frame clones and lacks some. The sample has roughly 17,000 clones; 70% to 90% are singletons. This chain joins TRBV7-2 and TRBJ1-1; 8 nucleotides align to TRBD1. This sequence originates from a female donor with multiple sclerosis, enrolled in a pregnancy study. The source was CD8+ T cells from peripheral blood mononuclear cells, collected after pregnancy. The CDR3 is CASSRQGRTEAFF. CDR3 DNA sequence: TGTGCCAGCAGCCGACAGGGGCGCACTGAAGCTTTCTTT.